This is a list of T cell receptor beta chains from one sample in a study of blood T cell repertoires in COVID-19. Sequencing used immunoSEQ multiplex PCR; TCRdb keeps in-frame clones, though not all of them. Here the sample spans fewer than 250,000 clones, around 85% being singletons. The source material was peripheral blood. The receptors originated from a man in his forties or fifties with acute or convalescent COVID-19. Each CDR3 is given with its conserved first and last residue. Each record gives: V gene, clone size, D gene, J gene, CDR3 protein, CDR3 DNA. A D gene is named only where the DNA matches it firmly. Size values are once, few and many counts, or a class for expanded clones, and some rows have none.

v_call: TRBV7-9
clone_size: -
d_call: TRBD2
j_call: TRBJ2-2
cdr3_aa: CASSLVPLRLALGTGELFF
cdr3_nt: TGTGCCAGCAGCTTAGTCCCGCTCCGACTAGCACTCGGAACCGGGGAGCTGTTTTTT

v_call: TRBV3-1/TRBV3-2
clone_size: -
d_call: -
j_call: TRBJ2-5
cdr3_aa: CASNKRGLQETQYF
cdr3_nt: TGTGCCAGCAACAAGAGGGGGTTACAAGAGACCCAGTACTTC

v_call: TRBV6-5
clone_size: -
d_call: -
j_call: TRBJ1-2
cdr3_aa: CASSYSLKQSAYGYTF
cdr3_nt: TGTGCCAGCAGTTACTCGTTGAAACAGTCTGCCTATGGCTACACCTTC

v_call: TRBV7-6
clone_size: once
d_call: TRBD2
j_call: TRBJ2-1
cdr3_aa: CASSLVGGGAHNEQFF
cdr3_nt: TGTGCCAGCAGCTTAGTAGGCGGGGGGGCTCACAATGAGCAGTTCTTC

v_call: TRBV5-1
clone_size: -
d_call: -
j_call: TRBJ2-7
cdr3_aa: CASSFPGSYEQYF
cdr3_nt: TGCGCCAGCAGCTTTCCAGGGTCCTACGAGCAGTACTTC

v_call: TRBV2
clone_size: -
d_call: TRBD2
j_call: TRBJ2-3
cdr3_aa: CASSARTSGTDTQYF
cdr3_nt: TGTGCCAGCAGTGCGAGGACTAGCGGGACAGATACGCAGTATTTT

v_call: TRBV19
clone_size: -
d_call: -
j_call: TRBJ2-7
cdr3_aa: CASSIRGTAQTYEQYF
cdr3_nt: TGTGCCAGTAGTATCCGCGGGACGGCCCAAACCTACGAGCAGTACTTC

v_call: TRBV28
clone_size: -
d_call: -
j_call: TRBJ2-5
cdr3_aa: CASSLSVETQYF
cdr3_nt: TGTGCCAGCAGTTTATCCGTGGAGACCCAGTACTTC

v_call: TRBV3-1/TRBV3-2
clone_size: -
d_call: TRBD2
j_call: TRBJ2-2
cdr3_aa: CASSSTSGDNTGELFF
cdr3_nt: TGTGCCAGCAGCTCTACTAGCGGGGATAACACCGGGGAGCTGTTTTTT

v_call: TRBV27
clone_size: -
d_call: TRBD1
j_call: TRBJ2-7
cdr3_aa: CASSRTGYSYEQYF
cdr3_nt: TGTGCCAGCAGTCGGACAGGGTACTCCTACGAGCAGTACTTC

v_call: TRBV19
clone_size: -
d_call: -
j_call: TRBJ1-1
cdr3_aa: CASSKASTGNTEAFF
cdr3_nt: TGTGCCAGTAGTAAGGCTTCGACGGGGAACACTGAAGCTTTCTTT

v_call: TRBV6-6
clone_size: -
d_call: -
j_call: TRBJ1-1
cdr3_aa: CASSYGQMNTEAFF
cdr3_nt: TGTGCCAGCAGTTACGGACAGATGAACACTGAAGCTTTCTTT

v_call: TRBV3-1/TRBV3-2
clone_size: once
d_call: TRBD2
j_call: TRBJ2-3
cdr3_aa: CASSARGAGDTQYF
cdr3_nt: TGTGCCAGCAGCGCGCGGGGGGCCGGGGATACGCAGTATTTT

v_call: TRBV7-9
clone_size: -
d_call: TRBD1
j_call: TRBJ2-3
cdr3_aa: CASSYRQGSLTDTQYF
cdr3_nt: TGTGCCAGCAGCTACCGACAGGGGAGTCTCACAGATACGCAGTATTTT

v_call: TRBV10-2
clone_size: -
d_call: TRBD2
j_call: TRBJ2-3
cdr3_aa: CASRVFGREGTDTQYF
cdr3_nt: TGCGCCAGCAGAGTTTTCGGGCGGGAGGGCACAGATACGCAGTATTTT

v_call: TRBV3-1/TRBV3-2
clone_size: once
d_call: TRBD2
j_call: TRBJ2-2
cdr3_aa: CASSQGLAGRQSGELFF
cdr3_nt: TGTGCCAGCAGCCAGGGGCTAGCGGGCCGACAATCGGGGGAGCTGTTTTTT

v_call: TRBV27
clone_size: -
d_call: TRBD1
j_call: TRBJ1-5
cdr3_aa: CATGTADQPQHF
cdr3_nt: TGTGCCACCGGGACAGCCGATCAGCCCCAGCATTTT

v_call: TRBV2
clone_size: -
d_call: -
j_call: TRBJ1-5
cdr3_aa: CASRATGSLGGNQPQHF
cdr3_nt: TGTGCCAGCAGAGCTACCGGGAGCCTTGGGGGCAATCAGCCCCAGCATTTT

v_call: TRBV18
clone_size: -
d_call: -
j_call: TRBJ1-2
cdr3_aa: CASSSTALFGYTF
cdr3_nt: TGTGCCAGCTCATCTACCGCCCTTTTTGGCTACACCTTC

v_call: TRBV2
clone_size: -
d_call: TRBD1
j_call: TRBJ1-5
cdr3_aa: CASSPQGASGNQPQHF
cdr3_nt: TGTGCCAGCAGTCCACAGGGGGCCTCTGGGAATCAGCCCCAGCATTTT

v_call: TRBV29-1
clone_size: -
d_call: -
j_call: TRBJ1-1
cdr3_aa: CSVDKGVDTEAFF
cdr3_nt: TGCAGCGTCGACAAGGGGGTTGACACTGAAGCTTTCTTT

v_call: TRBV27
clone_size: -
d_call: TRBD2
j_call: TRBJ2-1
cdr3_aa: CASSTAGTSIYNEQFF
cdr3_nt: TGTGCCAGCAGTACCGCCGGGACTAGCATATACAATGAGCAGTTCTTC

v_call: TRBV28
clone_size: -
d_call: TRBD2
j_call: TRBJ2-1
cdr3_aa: CASTTSRPYNEQFF
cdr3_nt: TGTGCCAGCACGACTAGCCGCCCCTACAATGAGCAGTTCTTC

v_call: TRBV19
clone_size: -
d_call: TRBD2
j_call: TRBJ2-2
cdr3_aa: CASSLGAGGYQTGELFF
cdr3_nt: TGTGCCAGTAGCCTCGGGGCGGGGGGTTATCAGACCGGGGAGCTGTTTTTT

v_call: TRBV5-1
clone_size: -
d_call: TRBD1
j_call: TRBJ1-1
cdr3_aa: CASSQGAGNTEAFF
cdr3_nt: TGCGCCAGCAGCCAGGGGGCGGGGAACACTGAAGCTTTCTTT

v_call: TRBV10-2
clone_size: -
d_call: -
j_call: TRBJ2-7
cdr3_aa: CASNAVEQYF
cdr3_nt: TGCGCCAGCAACGCGGTAGAGCAGTACTTC

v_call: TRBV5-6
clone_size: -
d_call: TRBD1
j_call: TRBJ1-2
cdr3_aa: CASSLGRQGWSHGYTF
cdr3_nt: TGTGCCAGCAGCTTGGGGCGACAGGGGTGGTCGCATGGCTACACCTTC

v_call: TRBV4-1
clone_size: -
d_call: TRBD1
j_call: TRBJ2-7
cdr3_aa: CASSQEWGTGGWYEQYF
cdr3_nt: TGCGCCAGCAGCCAAGAATGGGGGACAGGGGGGTGGTACGAGCAGTACTTC

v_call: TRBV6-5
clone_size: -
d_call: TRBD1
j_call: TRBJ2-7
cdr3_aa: CASSSGTGVSYEQYF
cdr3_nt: TGTGCCAGCAGCTCCGGGACAGGGGTCTCCTACGAGCAGTACTTC

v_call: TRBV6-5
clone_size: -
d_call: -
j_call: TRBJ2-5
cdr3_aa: CASSYSGWETQYF
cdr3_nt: TGTGCCAGCAGTTACTCCGGTTGGGAGACCCAGTACTTC

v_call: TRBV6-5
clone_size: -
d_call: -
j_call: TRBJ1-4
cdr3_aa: CASSPPGAGEEKLFF
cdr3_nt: TGTGCCAGCAGTCCACCGGGAGCGGGGGAAGAAAAACTGTTTTTT

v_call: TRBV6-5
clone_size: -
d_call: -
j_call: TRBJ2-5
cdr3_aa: CASKRSGGNQETQYF
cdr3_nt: TGTGCCAGCAAGAGAAGTGGGGGGAACCAAGAGACCCAGTACTTC

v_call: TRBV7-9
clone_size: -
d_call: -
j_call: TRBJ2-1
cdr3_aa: CASSFSGRGNEQFF
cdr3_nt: TGTGCCAGCAGCTTCAGCGGCAGGGGCAATGAGCAGTTCTTC

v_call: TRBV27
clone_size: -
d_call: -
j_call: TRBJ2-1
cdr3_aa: CASSPQDLPYNEQFF
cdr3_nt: TGTGCCAGCAGTCCCCAGGATTTGCCTTACAATGAGCAGTTCTTC

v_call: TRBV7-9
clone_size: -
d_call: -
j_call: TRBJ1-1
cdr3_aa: CATQEGAAFF
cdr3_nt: TGTGCCACCCAGGAAGGTGCAGCTTTCTTT

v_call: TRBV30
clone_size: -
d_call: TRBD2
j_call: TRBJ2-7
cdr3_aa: CAWAGLAGGPSYEQYF
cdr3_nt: TGTGCCTGGGCGGGACTAGCGGGAGGGCCCTCCTACGAGCAGTACTTC

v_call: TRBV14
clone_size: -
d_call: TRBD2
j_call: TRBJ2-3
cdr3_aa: CASSQWSGSGTDTQYF
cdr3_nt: TGTGCCAGCAGCCAATGGAGCGGGAGTGGAACAGATACGCAGTATTTT

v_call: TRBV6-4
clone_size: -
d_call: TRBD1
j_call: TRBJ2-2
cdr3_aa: CASSVSGTGFIGELFF
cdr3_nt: TGTGCCAGCAGTGTCTCCGGGACAGGGTTCATCGGGGAGCTGTTTTTT

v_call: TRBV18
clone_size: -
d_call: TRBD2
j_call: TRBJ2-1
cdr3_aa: CASSFTVTSGHNEQFF
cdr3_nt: TGTGCCAGCTCCTTCACGGTGACTAGCGGCCACAATGAGCAGTTCTTC

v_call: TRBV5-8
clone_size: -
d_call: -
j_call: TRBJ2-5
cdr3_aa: CASTIRWAPQETQYF
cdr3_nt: TGTGCCAGCACCATCCGATGGGCACCTCAAGAGACCCAGTACTTC

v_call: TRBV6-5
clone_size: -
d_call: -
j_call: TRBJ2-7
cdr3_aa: CGLGMVSEQYF
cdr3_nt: TGTGGACTCGGCATGGTAAGCGAGCAGTACTTC

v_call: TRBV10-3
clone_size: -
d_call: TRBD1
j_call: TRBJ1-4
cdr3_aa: CAISEGQANEKLFF
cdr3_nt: TGTGCCATCAGTGAGGGACAGGCTAATGAAAAACTGTTTTTT

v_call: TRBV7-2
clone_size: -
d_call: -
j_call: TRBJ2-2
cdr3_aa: CASSLFGGNTGELFF
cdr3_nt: TGTGCCAGCAGCCTCTTCGGGGGGAACACCGGGGAGCTGTTTTTT

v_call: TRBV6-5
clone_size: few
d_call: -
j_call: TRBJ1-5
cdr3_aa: CASSYSTGWPQHF
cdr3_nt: TGTGCCAGCAGTTACTCAACGGGGTGGCCCCAGCATTTT

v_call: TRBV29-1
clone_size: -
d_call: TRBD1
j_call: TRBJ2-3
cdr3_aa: CSVERTGDRTDTQYF
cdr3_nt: TGCAGCGTTGAAAGGACAGGGGATCGCACAGATACGCAGTATTTT

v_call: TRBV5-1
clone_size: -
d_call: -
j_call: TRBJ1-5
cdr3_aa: CASSLGPGVGNQPQHF
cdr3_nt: TGCGCCAGCAGCTTGGGGCCAGGGGTGGGCAATCAGCCCCAGCATTTT

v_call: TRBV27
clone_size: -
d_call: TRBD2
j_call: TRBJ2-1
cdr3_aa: CASSFERGSNEQFF
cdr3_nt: TGTGCCAGCAGTTTTGAGCGGGGAAGCAATGAGCAGTTCTTC

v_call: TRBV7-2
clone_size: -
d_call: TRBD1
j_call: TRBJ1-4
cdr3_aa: CASSPRQGAEKLFF
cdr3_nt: TGTGCCAGCAGCCCCCGACAGGGCGCTGAAAAACTGTTTTTT

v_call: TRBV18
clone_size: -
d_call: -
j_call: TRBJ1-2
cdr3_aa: CASSPVLNRQGYTF
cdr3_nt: TGTGCCAGCTCACCAGTTCTCAACAGACAGGGCTACACCTTC

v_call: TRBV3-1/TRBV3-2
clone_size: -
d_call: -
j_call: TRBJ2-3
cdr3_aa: CASSPLGEAQYF
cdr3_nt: TGTGCCAGCAGCCCCTTGGGGGAGGCGCAGTATTTT